These T cell receptor beta chains were read from a single sample in a study of T cell responses to AZD1222 COVID-19 vaccine. Assay: immunoSEQ multiplex PCR; the TCRdb copy retains only in-frame clones and omits some. The table has 90,000 to 130,000 clones, roughly nine tenths seen once. The starting material was peripheral blood, obtained on day 0 of MenACWY control vaccination. The receptors stem from an adult in good health. Both conserved end residues are part of each CDR3. A D gene is named only where the DNA matches it firmly.

TRBJ1-1 NA TRBV30 CAWRKSGTEAFF
TRBJ1-6 NA TRBV5-1 CASSSDSSNSPLHF
TRBJ1-2 TRBD1 TRBV30 CAWSTGLNYGYTF
TRBJ2-3 NA TRBV7-2 CASSFGGSLHRETQYF
TRBJ1-2 NA TRBV5-4 CASSRQGAGHGYTF
TRBJ2-1 NA TRBV7-2 CASSLSVSPFNEQFF
TRBJ1-4 NA TRBV4-1 CASSQGASATNEKLFF
TRBJ1-2 NA TRBV7-9 CASSLATSNYGYTF
TRBJ1-6 NA TRBV19 CASSLTTGYNSPLHF
TRBJ1-3 TRBD1 TRBV4-3 CASSQDHSGTGPGNTIYF
TRBJ1-2 TRBD1 TRBV6-5 CASSTRTGVGYTF
TRBJ1-1 NA TRBV30 CAWSRTGEGNTEAFF
TRBJ2-2 TRBD2 TRBV7-9 CASSNRNWRGAATGELFF
TRBJ1-2 NA TRBV28 CASSVDYGYTF
TRBJ1-2 TRBD1 TRBV27 CASSPSRTGNYGYTF
TRBJ2-5 TRBD2 TRBV7-3 CASSLLAGQETQYF